The 8 T cell receptor beta chains given below trace back to one sample, sequenced in a study of T cells in Graves' hyperthyroidism and ophthalmopathy. Researchers amplified the TCR beta CDR3 regions from RNA transcripts. The HTBI primer set was used in a first-round RT-PCR of the TCR CDR3. Each CDR3 protein is one row after TCRdb ran MiXCR on the multiplex PCR reads. Of hundreds of thousands of distinct CDR3 sequences listed, just under 45% are singletons. Sample: peripheral blood or thyroid tissue (not recorded which). All receptors derive from an adult man with Graves' disease, either hyperthyroidism or ophthalmopathy (not recorded which).

The chain uses TRBV7-9 and TRBJ2-5; 13 bases agree with TRBD2. The CDR3 runs to 19 residues. Germline V CDR1 and CDR2: SEHNR, FQNEAQ (reference sequence). With V trimmed by 4 bases and J by 4 bases, 15 bases remained unmatched. The DNA for the CDR3 is TGTGCCAGCAGCTACCGACCTGACGGACTAGCGGGGGTGCCAGAGACCCAGTACTTC. It yields the protein CASSYRPDGLAGVPETQYF.

This clonotype was counted ten times or more. V and J are TRBV10-3 and TRBJ1-5; D uncertain. CDR3 length: 19 amino acids. Germline loops: CDR1 ENHRY, CDR2 SYGVKD. The germline V and J ends were trimmed by 0 bases and 0 bases, with 18 bases remaining between them. Here the CDR3 reads CAISESIPSRDRSNQPQHF. The CDR3 coding sequence is TGTGCCATCAGTGAGTCGATTCCGAGCCGGGATCGTAGCAATCAGCCCCAGCATTTT.

This chain uses TRBV29-1 with TRBJ1-2; D call uncertain. V lost 7 bases to trimming and J lost 2 bases, with 14 bases between them. This CDR3 is 13 amino acids long. Germline-derived CDR1 and CDR2 are SQVTM and ANQGSEA. Here the CDR3 reads CSGLDPGNYGYTF. The CDR3, as DNA: TGCAGCGGCTTGGATCCTGGGAACTATGGCTACACCTTC.

As regards this clonotype: The junction does not match germline at one end; this may be a read error. The chain uses TRBV12-3 or TRBV12-4 and TRBJ1-2, with D possibly matching TRBD1 (5 bases). This CDR3 region has 12 residues. CDR3 region: CASSLRDLGTNF. In nucleotides, the CDR3 is TGTGCCAGCAGTTTAAGGGACCTGGGAACTAACTTC.

The V call is TRBV6-1, the J call TRBJ1-6; the D is unclear. This CDR3 contains 14 residues. The V end was cut by 7 bases, the J end by 4 bases, with 11 bases between. Germline loops: CDR1 MNHNS, CDR2 SASEGT. CDR3 sequence reads: CASIRGDYNSPLHF. For the CDR3, the DNA is TGTGCCAGCATTCGTGGAGATTATAATTCACCCCTCCACTTT.

The chain is built from TRBV5-1 and TRBJ1-1; the D gene is possibly TRBD1 (6 bases). The CDR3 runs 18 residues. CDR1 is SGHRS, CDR2 YFSETQ, per germline. With 3 bases removed from V and 0 bases from J, the gap between germline ends came to 21 bases. Here the CDR3 DNA reads TGCGCCAGCAGCTGGCTAACAGGGTCAAAGGATCTGAACACTGAAGCTTTCTTT. Amino acids: CASSWLTGSKDLNTEAFF.

This clonotype showed up many times. The chain has TRBV20-1 and TRBJ2-5, with a possible D match to TRBD2 (6 bases). Trimming shortened V by 6 bases and J by 5 bases, and 10 bases separated the two germline ends. Germline V CDR1 and CDR2: DFQATT, SNEGSKA (reference sequence). The CDR3 contains 11 residues. The DNA of the CDR3 is TGCAGTGCGCAAGGGACTGAGACCCAGTACTTC. Its translation is CSAQGTETQYF.

This clonotype was recorded many times. The genes are TRBV19 and TRBJ2-5; TRBD2 might be the D (7 bases). Trimming shortened V by 9 bases and J by 4 bases, and 9 bases separated the two germline ends. Germline assignment: CDR1 LNHDA and CDR2 SQIVND (reference sequence). CDR3 length: 11 amino acids. CDR3 bases: TGTGCCAGGCGGGGGCGAGAGACCCAGTACTTC. As protein: CARRGRETQYF.